Below are 19 T cell receptor beta chains sequenced from a single sample in a study of human thymus T cells. Some clones are missing from TCRdb's copy, which holds only in-frame ones; the method was immunoSEQ multiplex PCR. The sample holds approximately 70,000 clones, roughly 94% seen once. Thymus tissue for the work was resected from patients undergoing corrective heart surgery. Sequenced material: thymus tissue. These receptors were collected from a girl in the first two years of life with a congenital heart defect but otherwise immunologically healthy.

V is TRBV9 and J is TRBJ2-1; no definite D call. The V end lost 1 base, the J end lost 5 bases, and 19 bases lay between the germline ends. CDR1 is SGDLS and CDR2 is YYNGEE in the germline V gene. The CDR3 contains 17 residues. The CDR3: CASSVCRMGVLDNEQFF. In nucleotides, the CDR3 is TGTGCCAGCAGCGTATGTAGGATGGGCGTTCTAGACAATGAGCAGTTCTTC.

The chain recombines TRBV4-2 with TRBJ2-5; 11 bases are shared with TRBD1. Germline assignment: CDR1 LGHNA and CDR2 YNFKEQ. The junction had 10 bases not matched to a gene; V was cut back by 4 bases and J by 9 bases. This CDR3 comprises 15 residues. CDR3 in DNA: TGTGCCAGCAGCCCTGCCGGGACAGGGGGGGTGGCCCAGTACTTC. It encodes CASSPAGTGGVAQYF.

The chain carries TRBV7-3 and TRBJ2-1, with D possibly TRBD2 on 6 matching bases. The CDR3 consists of 15 residues. Trimming stripped 0 bases from V and 4 bases from J, with 10 bases between. Germline-derived CDR1 and CDR2 are SGHTA and FQGTGA. The chain's CDR3 is CASSLTWDLYNEQFF. CDR3 DNA: TGTGCCAGCAGCTTAACGTGGGACTTATACAATGAGCAGTTCTTC.

The chain joins TRBV4-1 to TRBJ2-4, with 8 bases that match TRBD1. Germline V lookup: CDR1 MGHRA, CDR2 YSYEKL. V lost 4 bases and J lost 8; bases outside the gene matches: 10. The CDR3 is made up of 15 amino acids. CDR3 in amino acids: CASSPEDRAKDIQYF. The CDR3 nucleotides are TGCGCCAGCAGCCCCGAGGACAGGGCGAAGGACATTCAGTACTTC.

The chain links TRBV2 to TRBJ1-1; no clear D. V shed 7 bases and J shed 8 bases, with 29 bases lying between them. CDR3 length equals 17 residues. CDR1 is SNHLY and CDR2 is FYNNEI in the germline V gene. This CDR3 reads CASISAKTLNTEAEAFF. CDR3 nucleotide sequence: TGTGCCAGCATTTCAGCCAAGACTCTGAACACTGAAGCAGAAGCTTTCTTT.

The chain couples TRBV4-1 to TRBJ2-1; D is perhaps TRBD1 or TRBD2 (5 bases each). There are 15 residues in the CDR3. The germline V and J ends were trimmed by 2 bases and 9 bases, with 17 bases remaining between them. From germline, CDR1 is MGHRA and CDR2 YSYEKL. The CDR3 bases are TGCGCCAGCAGCCAAAGCGGATGCTGGCAGGGTGAGCAGTTCTTC. Translation gives CASSQSGCWQGEQFF.

The chain joins TRBV27 to TRBJ2-5; no firm D call. Trimming stripped 5 bases from V and 6 bases from J, with 10 bases between. The CDR3 has 12 amino acids. Germline V gene sequence: CDR1 MNHEY, CDR2 SMNVEV (reference sequence). CDR3 in amino acids: CASSSHPKTQYF. The DNA of the CDR3 is TGTGCCAGCAGTAGCCACCCCAAGACCCAGTACTTC.

The DNA for the CDR3 is TGTGCCAGCAGGGCTAGCGGACAAGAGACCCAGTACTTC. It specifies CASRASGQETQYF. The chain combines TRBV2 with TRBJ2-5; 7 nucleotides align to TRBD2. This CDR3 is 13 amino acids long. Trimming took 6 bases from V and 2 from J; bases not matched to a gene: 3. Germline CDR1 and CDR2: SNHLY and FYNNEI.

This clone was seen a single time. This sequence joins TRBV30 and TRBJ1-3; TRBD1 agrees at 7 bases. Germline CDR1 is GTSNPN and CDR2 is SVGIG (reference sequence). The CDR3 has 14 amino acids. Trimming cost V 2 bases and J 4 bases; bases outside gene matches: 5. CDR3 DNA: TGTGCCTGGAGTATGAGGGGGCTAGGAAACACCATATATTTT. Its protein is CAWSMRGLGNTIYF.

This clone was picked up one time. This chain links TRBV4-2 with TRBJ1-1; D gene ambiguous. Germline loops: CDR1 LGHNA, CDR2 YNFKEQ. The CDR3 runs 13 residues. V dropped 1 base and J dropped 4 bases, with 7 bases sitting between them. The CDR3 coding sequence is TGTGCCAGCAGCCAAGGGGGAATCACTGAAGCTTTCTTT. Translated: CASSQGGITEAFF.

CDR3 amino acids: CASGGHSYNEQFF. In DNA form, the CDR3 reads TGTGCCAGCGGGGGCCACTCCTACAATGAGCAGTTCTTC. The genes are TRBV2 and TRBJ2-1, with a possible D match to TRBD1 (6 bases). This CDR3 is built from 13 residues. The germline gives CDR1 SNHLY, CDR2 FYNNEI. Trimming removed 8 bases at V and 0 bases at J, with 8 bases between.

J is TRBJ2-3 and V is TRBV7-6, with 11 bases lining up with TRBD2. Germline V CDR1 and CDR2: SGHVS, FNYEAQ. V dropped 5 bases and J dropped 6; count of bases not matched to a gene: 10. The CDR3 is 16 residues long. The CDR3, as DNA: TGTGCCAGCAGCCTCCGACTAGCGGGAAAGGAGGATACGCAGTATTTT. It yields the protein CASSLRLAGKEDTQYF.

This sequence joins TRBV6-1 and TRBJ1-2, with 10 bases fitting TRBD1. CDR1 and CDR2 from the germline V gene are MNHNS and SASEGT. The CDR3 runs to 12 residues. The CDR3 loop reads CVSGTGDYGYTF. CDR3 nucleotide sequence: TGTGTGTCCGGGACAGGGGATTATGGCTACACCTTC.

The chain is built from TRBV10-3 and TRBJ1-2; D call uncertain. Trimming pared 4 bases from V and 6 bases from J, leaving 6 bases between. Germline V CDR1 and CDR2: ENHRY, SYGVKD. The CDR3 is 11 residues long. The DNA for the CDR3 is TGTGCCATCAGTGTTGGCCATGGCTACACCTTC. This codes for CAISVGHGYTF.

V is TRBV25-1 and J is TRBJ2-7; TRBD1 aligns across 8 bases. V was pared by 4 bases and J by 1 base, with 6 bases of the junction left unmatched. The CDR3 has 15 amino acids. Looked up from germline, CDR1 is MGHDK and CDR2 is SYGVNS. The CDR3, as DNA: TGTGCCAGCAGTGGGACAGGGCCCGGATCCTACGAGCAGTACTTC. Its translation is CASSGTGPGSYEQYF.

The rearrangement links TRBV25-1 to TRBJ1-2, with a tentative D call TRBD1 (6 bases). The CDR3 spans 14 residues. V was shortened by 3 bases and J by 8 bases, with 16 bases between the two germline ends. Germline CDR1 MGHDK, CDR2 SYGVNS. The CDR3 loop reads CASSEDRPPEGYTF. CDR3 sequence (DNA): TGTGCCAGCAGTGAGGACAGACCGCCGGAAGGCTACACCTTC.

The chain employs TRBV10-3 and TRBJ2-1, with D hard to call. The germline V and J ends were trimmed by 4 bases and 6 bases, with 10 bases remaining between them. Germline CDR1 and CDR2: ENHRY and SYGVKD. This CDR3 is built from 13 residues. The CDR3 DNA reads TGTGCCATCAGTGGGGGTACGACCAATGAGCAGTTCTTC. This translates into CAISGGTTNEQFF.

J is TRBJ1-2 and V is TRBV27, with 7 bases that match TRBD1. This CDR3 region has 16 residues. Germline CDR1 reads MNHEY; CDR2 reads SMNVEV (reference sequence). V shed 1 base and J 0 bases; nucleotides not matched to a gene: 5. The CDR3 region has the DNA TGTGCCAGCAGTTTATTGGGGACAGATACTAACTATGGCTACACCTTC. Encoded protein: CASSLLGTDTNYGYTF.

In this sample, this clone turned up once. The rearrangement links TRBV2 to TRBJ1-1; D not resolved. The germline V gene encodes CDR1 SNHLY and CDR2 FYNNEI. V lost 2 bases to trimming and J lost 3 bases, with 10 bases between them. The CDR3 loop spans 14 amino acids. The CDR3 spells CASSERLRDTEAFF. In DNA form, the CDR3 reads TGTGCCAGCAGTGAACGTCTGCGGGACACTGAAGCTTTCTTT. Complete variable domain (other parts from reference TRBV2 and TRBJ1-1): EPEVTQTPSHQVTQMGQEVILRCVPISNHLYFYWYRQILGQKVEFLVSFYNNEISEKSEIFDDQFSVERPDGSNFTLKIRSTKLEDSAMYFCASSERLRDTEAFFGQGTRLTVV.